A selection of T cell receptor beta chains follows, all from one sample in a study of shared clonotypes between healthy human individuals. Using immunoSEQ multiplex PCR, the repertoire was profiled, and TCRdb retains in-frame clones only, with some absent. The sample lists roughly 1,000,000 clones, approximately 80% occurring once. Sequenced sample: memory CD4+ T cells from PBMCs. These receptors all come from a man between 18 and 29 years old in good health. Some clones in this sample may be carry-over from other donors' samples. Both conserved end residues are trimmed from each CDR3. Clone size, where shown, is once, few, many, or a class for clones that have expanded.

size: few
J: TRBJ1-3
V: TRBV5-1
CDR3: ASSPPGTGGRNTIY

size: -
J: TRBJ1-2
V: TRBV19
CDR3: ASSVNGGYT

size: -
J: TRBJ2-7
V: TRBV29-1
CDR3: SVAPGQGRHEQY

size: -
J: TRBJ2-7
V: TRBV6-5
CDR3: ASRDWTGVGYEQY

size: -
J: TRBJ2-3
V: TRBV7-9
CDR3: ASSLGLAERDTQY

size: -
J: TRBJ2-7
V: TRBV28
CDR3: ASSLSASGSYEQY

size: -
J: TRBJ2-2
V: TRBV5-1
CDR3: ASQSRPNTGELF

size: once
J: TRBJ1-2
V: TRBV30
CDR3: AWSPPGAQRHYGYT

size: -
J: TRBJ2-1
V: TRBV9
CDR3: ASSVGAGDLNEQF

size: -
J: TRBJ2-1
V: TRBV7-9
CDR3: ASSLVAGGHNEQF

size: many
J: TRBJ2-3
V: TRBV11-3
CDR3: ASSSEQGNTQY

size: -
J: TRBJ1-2
V: TRBV5-6
CDR3: ASSSPGNYGYT

size: -
J: TRBJ2-7
V: TRBV4-1
CDR3: ASSQDPNRLPSYEQY

size: -
J: TRBJ2-7
V: TRBV2
CDR3: ASSKQRGGFEQY

size: -
J: TRBJ2-1
V: TRBV5-1
CDR3: ASSVGAYNEQF

size: -
J: TRBJ1-2
V: TRBV6-5
CDR3: ASSYRQGFNYGYT

size: -
J: TRBJ2-3
V: TRBV19
CDR3: ASTRGRTDTQY

size: few
J: TRBJ2-3
V: TRBV28
CDR3: ASSLAGWADTQY

size: -
J: TRBJ2-3
V: TRBV2
CDR3: ASSVTASTDTQY